These 29 T cell receptor beta chains share one sample of origin, sequenced in a study of T cells in Graves' hyperthyroidism and ophthalmopathy. TCR beta CDR3 regions were amplified from RNA. The HTBI primer set drove a first-round RT-PCR of the TCR CDR3. MiXCR was run by TCRdb on the multiplex PCR reads, yielding one entry per CDR3 protein. Among approximately 590,000 distinct CDR3 sequences listed, about 15% were seen once. The sequencing sample was made of blood. These receptors were collected from a woman aged 25 to 39 with Graves' hyperthyroidism.

In its sample, this clonotype was seen a few times. The V call is TRBV10-1, the J call TRBJ2-1, with D perhaps being TRBD1 or TRBD2 (5 bases each). V was trimmed by 6 bases and J by 6 bases, leaving 12 bases between them. Germline V gene lookup returns CDR1 WNHNN and CDR2 SYGVQD (reference sequence). The CDR3 totals 13 residues. This CDR3 reads CASRTSGANEQFF. As DNA, the CDR3 is TGCGCCAGCAGAACCTCCGGGGCCAATGAGCAGTTCTTC.

The rearrangement joins TRBV10-3 to TRBJ1-1, with 7 bases matching TRBD1. V lost 5 bases, J lost 4 bases, and 7 bases stayed unmatched. The CDR3 is 14 amino acids. Germline V gene data show CDR1 as ENHRY and CDR2 as SYGVKD. The CDR3 loop reads CAISQTGSGTEAFF. The DNA for the CDR3 is TGTGCCATCAGTCAGACAGGGAGTGGCACTGAAGCTTTCTTT.

This clonotype came up a few times. The gene calls are TRBV5-1 and TRBJ2-6, with D maybe TRBD2 (7 bases). V gave up 4 bases and J gave up 0 bases, with 14 bases separating them. The CDR3 is made up of 17 amino acids. Germline-derived CDR1 and CDR2 are SGHRS and YFSETQ. This chain's CDR3 is CASSPSGTRSGANVLTF. The CDR3 DNA is TGCGCCAGCAGCCCGAGCGGGACACGCTCTGGGGCCAACGTCCTGACTTTC.

A few counts support this clonotype. A read error may explain this, as a much larger clone is one base away. This chain links TRBV11-2 with TRBJ1-1; no definite D call. The germline gives CDR1 SGHAT, CDR2 FQNNGV. Between the trimmed V and J ends, which lost 1 base and 1 base, there was a span of 10 bases. This CDR3 contains 15 residues. The chain's CDR3 is CASSLGVMTNTEAFF. CDR3 nucleotide sequence: TGTGCCAGCAGCTTAGGGGTCATGACGAACACTGAAGCTTTCTTT.

The rearrangement links TRBV30 to TRBJ2-7; D is undetermined. Trimming removed 3 bases from V and 2 bases from J, with 11 bases in between. CDR3 size: 13 residues. Looked up from germline, CDR1 is GTSNPN and CDR2 is SVGIG (reference sequence). The CDR3: CAWSAIRPYEQYF. In nucleotides, the CDR3 is TGTGCCTGGAGCGCTATCAGACCCTACGAGCAGTACTTC.

This clonotype showed up many times. V is TRBV6-2 or TRBV6-3 and J is TRBJ1-1; no clear D. The CDR3 runs to 16 residues. Per germline, CDR1 MNHEY and CDR2 SVGEGT. The germline V and J ends were trimmed by 5 bases and 5 bases, with 21 bases remaining between them. The CDR3 nucleotides read TGTGCCAGCAGTCCGGGGTCGTCGGTGGGTAAGACTGAAGCTTTCTTT. It is translated as CASSPGSSVGKTEAFF.

This clonotype was counted a single time. A much bigger clone sits one base away, suggesting this may be a read error. The rearrangement links TRBV10-3 to TRBJ1-4, with 12 bases aligning to TRBD1. This CDR3 comprises 15 residues. J lost 8 bases, V lost 3 bases, and 4 bases had no gene match. Germline CDR1 ENHRY, CDR2 SYGVKD. CDR3 DNA: TGTGCCATCAGTGAAACGGGGACAGGGGGCGAAAAACTGTTTTTT. It encodes CAISETGTGGEKLFF.

The chain is built from TRBV9 and TRBJ2-1, with D tentatively TRBD2 (6 bases). V gave up 2 bases and J gave up 5 bases, with 11 bases separating them. Germline V CDR1 and CDR2: SGDLS, YYNGEE. The CDR3 loop spans 14 amino acids. The CDR3 sequence is CASSVEGIHNEQFF. CDR3 nucleotides: TGTGCCAGCAGCGTGGAGGGGATCCACAATGAGCAGTTCTTC.

A few counts support this clonotype. The genes are TRBV12-3 or TRBV12-4 and TRBJ1-5, with D possibly TRBD1 on 5 matching bases. The V gene lost 3 bases and the J gene lost 7 bases, with 10 bases spanning the gap. CDR3 length: 13 residues. This CDR3 is CASSLQGRQPQHF. The DNA of the CDR3 is TGTGCCAGCAGTTTGCAGGGTCGCCAGCCCCAGCATTTT.

Comment on this clonotype: Mismatch with germline at one junction end may stem from a read error. The chain recombines TRBV2 with TRBJ2-4; possible D gene TRBD1, 5 bases. From germline, CDR1 is SNHLY and CDR2 FYNNEI. This CDR3 is built from 16 residues. This CDR3 reads CASSERVRVETNIRYF. CDR3 nucleotide sequence: TGTGCCAGCAGTGAAAGAGTCAGGGTGGAAACAAACATTCGGTACTTC. The complete variable domain, with remaining parts taken from reference TRBV2 and TRBJ2-4, reads EPEVTQTPSHQVTQMGQEVILRCVPISNHLYFYWYRQILGQKVEFLVSFYNNEISEKSEIFDDQFSVERPDGSNFTLKIRSTKLEDSAMYFCASSERVRVETNIRYFGAGTRLSVL.

The chain uses TRBV9 and TRBJ2-5, with D possibly called TRBD1 or TRBD2 (5 bases each). CDR3 length equals 15 residues. Trimming cost V 4 bases and J 2 bases, with 15 bases left between them. In germline, CDR1 is SGDLS, CDR2 YYNGEE. CDR3 sequence: CASSPWDQKQETQYF. The CDR3 region has the DNA TGTGCCAGCAGCCCGTGGGACCAGAAACAAGAGACCCAGTACTTC.

This clonotype was picked up a small number of times. The CDR3 DNA reads TGTGCCAGCAGTTTAAGTCCCGGGACCCTTTTACCCCTCCACTTT. Its protein product is CASSLSPGTLLPLHF. V is TRBV27 and J is TRBJ1-6, with D perhaps TRBD1 (5 bases). V was cut by 2 bases and J by 12 bases, with 17 bases left in between. The CDR3 has 15 amino acids. Germline V lookup: CDR1 MNHEY, CDR2 SMNVEV (reference sequence).

This clonotype occurred a few times. This rearrangement joins TRBV7-3 to TRBJ2-1, with 9 nucleotides matching TRBD1. The CDR3 has 16 residues. With 5 bases clipped from V and 5 bases from J, the junction kept 10 bases outside the gene matches. Germline-derived CDR1 and CDR2 are SGHTA and FQGTGA. As DNA, the CDR3 is TGTGCCAGCAGCCCAGACCGGGACAGGGCCAACAATGAGCAGTTCTTC. This encodes CASSPDRDRANNEQFF.

This clonotype was seen ten or more times. This chain connects TRBV2 to TRBJ1-2; the D gene is possibly TRBD1 (6 bases). The CDR3 has 13 residues. V shed 6 bases and J shed 7 bases, with 15 bases lying between them. CDR1 is SNHLY, CDR2 FYNNEI, per germline. CDR3 loop: CASRGPGEGGYTF. The CDR3 nucleotides are TGTGCCAGCAGGGGTCCAGGGGAGGGTGGCTACACCTTC.

This CDR3 is CASSENLQGLHRPQHF. CDR3 DNA sequence: TGTGCCAGCAGTGAAAACCTACAGGGGCTTCATCGGCCCCAGCATTTT. The genes are TRBV2 and TRBJ1-5; 7 bases map to TRBD1. The CDR3 contains 16 residues. Unmatched junction bases numbered 13, after V lost 2 bases and J lost 9 bases. CDR1 SNHLY and CDR2 FYNNEI come from the germline V gene.

This clonotype appeared many times. V and J are TRBV11-3 and TRBJ2-3, with D possibly matching TRBD1 (5 bases). This CDR3 has 14 residues. The germline gives CDR1 SGHNT, CDR2 YENEEA. V was pared by 2 bases and J by 2 bases, with 8 bases between. The CDR3 loop reads CASSLNRFTDTQYF. The CDR3 region has the DNA TGTGCCAGCAGCTTAAACAGGTTCACAGATACGCAGTATTTT. The complete variable domain, with remaining parts taken from reference TRBV11-3 and TRBJ2-3, reads EAGVVQSPRYKIIEKKQPVAFWCNPISGHNTLYWYLQNLGQGPELLIRYENEEAVDDSQLPKDRFSAERLKGVDSTLKIQPAELGDSAVYLCASSLNRFTDTQYFGPGTRLTVL.

The chain links TRBV13 to TRBJ2-3; 9 bases fit TRBD2. V shed 5 bases, J shed 1 base, and the junction held 13 bases outside the gene matches. CDR1 and CDR2 (germline): PRHDT, FYEKMQ (reference sequence). The CDR3 has 18 residues. The DNA of the CDR3 is TGTGCCAGCAGCCCTACCAGACTAGCGGTGGGGGGCACAGATACGCAGTATTTT. Translating it yields CASSPTRLAVGGTDTQYF.

This clonotype occurred many times. The V call is TRBV6-2 or TRBV6-3, the J call TRBJ1-1, with D unclear. Germline loops: CDR1 MNHEY, CDR2 SVGEGT. Between the trimmed V and J ends, which lost 2 bases and 1 base, there was a span of 11 bases. CDR3 length: 15 amino acids. CDR3 loop: CASSYSYSPNTEAFF. The DNA for the CDR3 is TGTGCCAGCAGTTACAGTTACAGCCCGAACACTGAAGCTTTCTTT.

A few counts support this clonotype. The chain links TRBV3-1 to TRBJ2-2, with 12 bases fitting TRBD1. V dropped 4 bases and J dropped 5; count of bases not matched to a gene: 8. The CDR3 is made up of 17 amino acids. Per germline, CDR1 LGHDT and CDR2 YNNKEL (reference sequence). The CDR3: CASSPWGTGGMTGELFF. In DNA form, the CDR3 reads TGTGCCAGCAGCCCGTGGGGGACAGGGGGCATGACCGGGGAGCTGTTTTTT.

This chain uses TRBV29-1 with TRBJ2-7; no clear D. There are 11 residues in the CDR3. Trimming left V 8 bases short and J 3 bases short, with 11 bases between. From germline, CDR1 is SQVTM and CDR2 ANQGSEA. The chain's CDR3 is CSTIFGYEQYF. The CDR3 DNA reads TGCAGCACCATATTCGGCTACGAGCAGTACTTC.

This clonotype came up once. The chain has TRBV4-2 and TRBJ2-1; perhaps D is TRBD1 or TRBD2 (6 bases each). The length of the CDR3 is 17 residues. The germline V gene has CDR1 LGHNA and CDR2 YNFKEQ. Between the trimmed V and J ends, which lost 0 bases and 0 bases, there was a span of 12 bases. The CDR3 loop is CASSQEGGLVSYNEQFF. As DNA, the CDR3 is TGTGCCAGCAGCCAAGAAGGGGGGTTAGTCTCCTACAATGAGCAGTTCTTC.

Many counts were recorded for this clonotype. This chain uses TRBV7-2 with TRBJ2-2, with 7 bases fitting TRBD1. Trimming cost V 0 bases and J 2 bases; bases outside gene matches: 0. Germline-derived CDR1 and CDR2 are SGHTA and FQGNSA. The CDR3 has 15 amino acids. The DNA for the CDR3 is TGTGCCAGCAGCTTAGCAGGGGGCAACACCGGGGAGCTGTTTTTT. This gives the protein CASSLAGGNTGELFF.

This clonotype was picked up many times. This chain uses TRBV12-3 or TRBV12-4 with TRBJ1-2; D is perhaps TRBD1 (5 bases). Trimming removed 6 bases at V and 4 bases at J, with 15 bases between. The CDR3 consists of 14 residues. This chain's CDR3 is CASSPSTGRYGYTF. The CDR3 DNA reads as TGTGCCAGCAGCCCCTCCACAGGCCGCTATGGCTACACCTTC.

The chain combines TRBV7-3 with TRBJ1-5; D gene unclear. This CDR3 region has 16 residues. The germline gives CDR1 SGHTA, CDR2 FQGTGA. The V end lost 5 bases, the J end lost 0 bases, and 14 bases lay between the germline ends. CDR3: CASSPPEGYSNQPQHF. The CDR3 coding sequence is TGTGCCAGCAGCCCCCCCGAGGGATATAGCAATCAGCCCCAGCATTTT.

In this sample, this clonotype turned up many times. Since the CDR3 does not end with the conserved phenylalanine or tryptophan, this likely comes from a read error. The chain couples TRBV2 to TRBJ2-7; D gene ambiguous. The CDR3 consists of 14 residues. Germline V lookup: CDR1 SNHLY, CDR2 FYNNEI. Trimming pared 4 bases from V and 2 bases from J, leaving 12 bases between. CDR3 nucleotides: TGTGCCAGCAGTGGGCAGGCAGTGGCCTACGAGCAGTACCTC. Protein: CASSGQAVAYEQYL.

This clonotype was observed at least ten times. The chain couples TRBV5-6 to TRBJ2-3, with a possible D match to TRBD2 (6 bases). The CDR3 covers 15 residues. Germline CDR1 SGHDT, CDR2 YYEEEE. Deletions cut 2 bases from V and 2 bases from J, with 12 bases between. DNA of the CDR3: TGTGCCAGCAGCTTCGGGACTCCCCCCACAGATACGCAGTATTTT. Amino acid sequence: CASSFGTPPTDTQYF.

This clonotype occurred a few times. This chain connects TRBV14 to TRBJ1-6; no clear D. CDR3 length: 14 residues. Germline V CDR1 and CDR2: SGHDN, FVKESK. Trimming removed 0 bases from V and 6 bases from J, with 6 bases in between. The DNA for the CDR3 is TGTGCCAGCAGCCAAGATCGGACTAATTCACCCCTCCACTTT. It yields the protein CASSQDRTNSPLHF.

This clonotype was found many times. This chain connects TRBV20-1 to TRBJ2-2; TRBD2 agrees at 7 bases. The trim removed 5 bases at V and 1 base at J, leaving 4 bases unmatched. The CDR3 consists of 14 residues. Germline V gene sequence: CDR1 DFQATT, CDR2 SNEGSKA (reference sequence). This CDR3 reads CSARTRKNTGELFF. The CDR3 nucleotides read TGCAGTGCTCGGACTAGGAAGAACACCGGGGAGCTGTTTTTT.

This clonotype has more than one count but fewer than ten. This sequence joins TRBV19 and TRBJ1-5; tentatively, D is TRBD1 (6 bases). From germline, CDR1 is LNHDA and CDR2 SQIVND (reference sequence). There are 13 residues in the CDR3. V was shortened by 9 bases and J by 4 bases, with 13 bases between the two germline ends. The CDR3 loop is CASLGHRNQPQHF. In DNA, the CDR3 is TGTGCCAGCTTGGGACACCGAAATCAGCCCCAGCATTTT.